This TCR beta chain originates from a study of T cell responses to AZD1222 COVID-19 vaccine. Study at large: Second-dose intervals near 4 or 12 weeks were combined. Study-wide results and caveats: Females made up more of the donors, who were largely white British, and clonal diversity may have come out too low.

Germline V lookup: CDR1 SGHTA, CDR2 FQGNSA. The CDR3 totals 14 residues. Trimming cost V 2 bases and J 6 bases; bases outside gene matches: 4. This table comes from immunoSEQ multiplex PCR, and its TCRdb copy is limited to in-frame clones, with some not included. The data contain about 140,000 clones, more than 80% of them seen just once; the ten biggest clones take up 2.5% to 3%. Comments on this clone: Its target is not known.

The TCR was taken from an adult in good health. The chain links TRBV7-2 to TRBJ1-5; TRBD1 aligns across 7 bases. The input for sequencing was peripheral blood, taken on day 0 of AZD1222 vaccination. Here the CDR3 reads CASSLKGGVQPQHF. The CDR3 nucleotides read TGTGCCAGCAGCTTAAAAGGGGGCGTTCAGCCCCAGCATTTT.